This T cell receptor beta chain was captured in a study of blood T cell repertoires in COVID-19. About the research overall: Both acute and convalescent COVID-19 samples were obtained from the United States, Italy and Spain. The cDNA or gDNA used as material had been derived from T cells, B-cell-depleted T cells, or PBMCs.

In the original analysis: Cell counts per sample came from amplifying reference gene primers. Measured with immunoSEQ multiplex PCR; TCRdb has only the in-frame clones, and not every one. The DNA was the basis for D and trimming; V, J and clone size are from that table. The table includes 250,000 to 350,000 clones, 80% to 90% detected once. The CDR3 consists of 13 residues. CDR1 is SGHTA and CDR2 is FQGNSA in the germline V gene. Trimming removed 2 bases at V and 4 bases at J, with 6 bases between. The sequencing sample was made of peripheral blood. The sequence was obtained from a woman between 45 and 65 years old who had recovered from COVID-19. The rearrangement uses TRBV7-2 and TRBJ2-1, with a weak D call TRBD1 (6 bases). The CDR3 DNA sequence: TGTGCCAGCAGCTTAACAGGGTACAATGAGCAGTTCTTC. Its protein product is CASSLTGYNEQFF.